Listed here are 27 T cell receptor beta chains from one sample, sequenced in a study of blood T cell repertoires in COVID-19. Assay: immunoSEQ multiplex PCR; the TCRdb copy retains only in-frame clones and omits some. The profile covers fewer than 700,000 clones, with roughly nine tenths appearing a single time and around 7.8% taken by the ten largest. Sample: peripheral blood. The receptors shown here come from a woman aged 50 to 60 with COVID-19, enrolled during active disease.

This clone was seen once. The V and J genes are TRBV13 and TRBJ2-7; D unclear. Looked up from germline, CDR1 is PRHDT and CDR2 is FYEKMQ (reference sequence). The V end lost 0 bases, the J end lost 1 base, and 7 bases lay between the germline ends. This CDR3 is 14 amino acids long. CDR3 bases: TGTGCCAGCAGCTTAGGGACATCTTCCTACGAGCAGTACTTC. Protein: CASSLGTSSYEQYF.

The chain joins TRBV21-1 to TRBJ1-5; the D call in the table, TRBD1, was not verified against the DNA. TRBV21-1 is a pseudogene locus. The CDR3 length is 17 residues. CDR3 in amino acids: CASSRHYGTGNNQPQHF. DNA of the CDR3: TGTGCCAGCAGCCGACACTACGGGACAGGGAACAATCAGCCCCAGCATTTT.

The gene calls are TRBV19 and TRBJ1-2; D is possibly TRBD1 (5 bases). V lost 6 bases and J lost 3, with 14 bases in between. The CDR3 length is 14 residues. The germline V gene has CDR1 LNHDA and CDR2 SQIVND (reference sequence). This CDR3 reads CASRQADLYYGYTF. CDR3 bases: TGTGCCAGTAGACAGGCGGACCTCTACTATGGCTACACCTTC.

The chain is built from TRBV13 and TRBJ1-5, with 8 bases identical to TRBD1. V gave up 5 bases and J gave up 9 bases; unmatched junction bases: 12. Germline CDR1 reads PRHDT; CDR2 reads FYEKMQ (reference sequence). The CDR3 runs to 15 residues. The CDR3 bases are TGTGCCAGCAGCCGCTCAGGACAGGGAGGTGGGCCCCAGCATTTT. Its translation is CASSRSGQGGGPQHF.

The chain has TRBV3-1 (or the pseudogene TRBV3-2) and TRBJ1-3; 11 positions match TRBD1. The CDR3 has 15 residues. J was trimmed by 4 bases and V by 6 bases; bases with no gene match: 5. CDR1 LGHDT and CDR2 YNNKEL come from the germline V gene (reference sequence). The CDR3 DNA sequence: TGTGCCAGCAGTGCGGACAGGGGGCCCGGAAACACCATATATTTT. Its translation: CASSADRGPGNTIYF.

The CDR3 region is CASTLTSGGEQFF. The CDR3 DNA reads TGTGCCAGCACCCTGACTAGCGGGGGAGAGCAGTTCTTC. The chain couples TRBV9 to TRBJ2-1; 12 nucleotides align to TRBD2. Losses at the gene ends were 6 bases for V and 10 bases for J; bases not matched to a gene: 5. This CDR3 comprises 13 residues. Germline loops: CDR1 SGDLS, CDR2 YYNGEE.

This clone has a single count. V usage is TRBV5-1 and J usage is TRBJ1-1; D perhaps matches TRBD1 (5 bases). Germline-derived CDR1 and CDR2 are SGHRS and YFSETQ. Trimming removed 0 bases from V and 3 bases from J, with 15 bases in between. The CDR3 runs 16 residues. The CDR3 protein is CASSLEGVYGDTEAFF. The DNA for the CDR3 is TGCGCCAGCAGCTTGGAAGGGGTATATGGGGACACTGAAGCTTTCTTT.

V gene TRBV19 combines with J gene TRBJ1-5; D might be TRBD1 (5 bases). V was shortened by 5 bases and J by 7 bases, with 18 bases between the two germline ends. Germline CDR1 LNHDA, CDR2 SQIVND (reference sequence). The CDR3 has 15 residues. CDR3 residues: CASSVPGLPIQPQHF. The DNA for the CDR3 is TGTGCCAGTAGTGTCCCAGGGTTACCCATCCAGCCCCAGCATTTT.

This chain links TRBV5-4 with TRBJ1-2; no definite D call. V lost 3 bases and J lost 4, with 10 bases in between. Germline CDR1 reads SGHNT; CDR2 reads YYREEE (reference sequence). This CDR3 is built from 13 residues. The CDR3 loop reads CASSSSVGYGYTF. In DNA, the CDR3 is TGTGCCAGCAGCTCGTCTGTCGGCTATGGCTACACCTTC.

This chain uses TRBV7-9 with TRBJ2-7, with D uncertain. Per the germline V gene, CDR1 is SEHNR and CDR2 is FQNEAQ (reference sequence). V lost 4 bases and J lost 3, with 10 bases in between. The CDR3 has 13 amino acids. As DNA, the CDR3 is TGTGCCAGCAGCTCGAATACTTACTACGAGCAGTACTTC. Residues: CASSSNTYYEQYF.

The chain recombines TRBV28 with TRBJ1-2, with D unresolved. V gave up 9 bases and J gave up 0 bases, with 14 bases separating them. CDR1 and CDR2 from the germline V gene are MDHEN and SYDVKM. The CDR3 sequence is 14 residues long. CDR3 in DNA: TGTGCCAGTTCAGCGGACGGTGCTAACTATGGCTACACCTTC. Protein product: CASSADGANYGYTF.

The count of this clone is one. Here the CDR3 DNA reads TGTGCCAGCAGCCGTCCAGAGAGACAGCCGGAGCAGTACTTC. Protein sequence: CASSRPERQPEQYF. The chain has TRBV5-4 and TRBJ2-7; weak D call: TRBD1 (5 bases). This CDR3 region has 14 residues. From germline, CDR1 is SGHNT and CDR2 YYREEE (reference sequence). Trimming cost V 4 bases and J 7 bases, with 18 bases left between them.

The gene calls are TRBV5-1 and TRBJ1-1, with 7 positions matching TRBD1. The CDR3 totals 13 residues. CDR1 SGHRS and CDR2 YFSETQ come from the germline V gene. Unmatched junction bases numbered 5, after V lost 4 bases and J lost 5 bases. Written as DNA, the CDR3 is TGCGCCAGCAGCGATACAGGGGAAACTGAAGCTTTCTTT. This codes for CASSDTGETEAFF.

V gene TRBV11-2 combines with J gene TRBJ1-1; tentative D call: TRBD1 (5 bases). Trimming cost V 3 bases and J 4 bases, with 9 bases left between them. The CDR3 is 13 residues long. CDR1 is SGHAT, CDR2 FQNNGV, per germline. Here the CDR3 DNA reads TGTGCCAGCAGCTTCGGGGGTGGCACTGAAGCTTTCTTT. It is translated as CASSFGGGTEAFF.

The chain links TRBV10-3 to TRBJ2-1; no clear D. V lost 3 bases, J lost 7 bases, and 4 bases lay in between. The CDR3 has 11 residues. From germline, CDR1 is ENHRY and CDR2 SYGVKD. CDR3 region: CAISDQNEQFF. CDR3 DNA sequence: TGTGCCATCAGTGACCAAAATGAGCAGTTCTTC.

J is TRBJ1-2 and V is TRBV5-5, with 9 bases matching TRBD1. The CDR3 loop spans 14 amino acids. J was trimmed by 5 bases and V by 3 bases; bases with no gene match: 5. Germline assignment: CDR1 SGHKS and CDR2 YYEKEE (reference sequence). The CDR3 coding sequence is TGTGCCAGCAGCTGGGGCGGGACAGGGTATGGCTACACCTTC. It yields the protein CASSWGGTGYGYTF.

The chain joins TRBV24-1 to TRBJ2-1, with 9 bases aligning to TRBD2. The CDR3 covers 16 residues. V lost 3 bases to trimming and J lost 4 bases; unmatched junction nucleotides: 6. From germline, CDR1 is KGHDR and CDR2 SFDVKD. The CDR3 spells CATSDNSGGSYNEQFF. The CDR3 coding sequence is TGTGCCACCAGTGATAATAGCGGGGGTTCTTACAATGAGCAGTTCTTC.

The rearrangement joins TRBV6-1 to TRBJ1-2; 8 nucleotides match TRBD1. Looked up from germline, CDR1 is MNHNS and CDR2 is SASEGT. The CDR3 runs to 16 residues. V gave up 1 base and J gave up 3 bases; unmatched junction bases: 7. The DNA for the CDR3 is TGTGCCAGCAGTGAAGTTCACAGGGGGGCCTACTATGGCTACACCTTC. Amino acids: CASSEVHRGAYYGYTF.

This rearrangement joins TRBV5-1 to TRBJ2-5, with D tentatively TRBD2 (5 bases). Between the trimmed V and J ends, which lost 2 bases and 1 base, there was a span of 6 bases. This CDR3 has 13 residues. CDR1 is SGHRS and CDR2 is YFSETQ in the germline V gene. As DNA, the CDR3 is TGCGCCAGCAGCTTCGGGGTCCAAGAGACCCAGTACTTC. Its protein product is CASSFGVQETQYF.

The count of this clone is one. This chain links TRBV30 with TRBJ2-4; D perhaps matches TRBD2 (5 bases). Trimming took 2 bases from V and 6 from J, leaving 20 bases between them. Germline loops: CDR1 GTSNPN, CDR2 SVGIG (reference sequence). This CDR3 is built from 16 residues. Here the CDR3 DNA reads TGTGCCTGGAGTAGCGCCGCCTGGAGGAGTGGAAACATTCAGTACTTC. Its protein product is CAWSSAAWRSGNIQYF. Based on the CDR3 plus reference TRBV30 and TRBJ2-4, the full variable domain is SQTIHQWPATLVQPVGSPLSLECTVEGTSNPNLYWYRQAAGRGLQLLFYSVGIGQISSEVPQNLSASRPQDRQFILSSKKLLLSDSGFYLCAWSSAAWRSGNIQYFGAGTRLSVL.

The chain combines TRBV30 with TRBJ1-2; D uncertain. The CDR3 loop spans 13 amino acids. V was shortened by 0 bases and J by 1 base, with 6 bases between the two germline ends. Per germline, CDR1 GTSNPN and CDR2 SVGIG (reference sequence). DNA of the CDR3: TGTGCCTGGAGTGTAGAGAATAACTATGGCTACACCTTC. It translates to CAWSVENNYGYTF.

This chain links TRBV19 with TRBJ2-1; 9 bases line up with TRBD1. V shed 6 bases, J shed 9 bases, and the junction held 15 bases outside the gene matches. Per germline, CDR1 LNHDA and CDR2 SQIVND (reference sequence). The CDR3 spans 16 residues. CDR3 DNA: TGTGCCAGTAGCCTCCTCGGGACAGGGAGGTTGGGTGAGCAGTTCTTC. It yields the protein CASSLLGTGRLGEQFF.

The chain has TRBV5-1 and TRBJ2-4; D remains ambiguous. V lost 1 base and J 3 bases, leaving 5 bases between the germline ends. In germline, CDR1 is SGHRS, CDR2 YFSETQ. CDR3 size: 13 residues. The CDR3 is CASSLSGKNIQYF. DNA of the CDR3: TGCGCCAGCAGCTTGTCCGGCAAAAACATTCAGTACTTC.

This clone was seen just once. The rearrangement uses TRBV30 and TRBJ1-4; weak D call: TRBD1 (6 bases). V shed 3 bases and J shed 8 bases, with 19 bases lying between them. The length of the CDR3 is 15 residues. Germline CDR1 and CDR2: GTSNPN and SVGIG (reference sequence). CDR3 protein: CAWSAGQPKGEKLFF. For the CDR3, the DNA is TGTGCCTGGAGCGCCGGACAGCCAAAGGGGGAAAAACTGTTTTTT.

The rearrangement links TRBV24-1 to TRBJ1-5; no definite D call. Looked up from germline, CDR1 is KGHDR and CDR2 is SFDVKD. Trimming stripped 9 bases from V and 2 bases from J, with 16 bases between. The CDR3 is 15 residues long. CDR3 protein: CATYVPKRGNQPQHF. CDR3 sequence (DNA): TGTGCCACCTACGTCCCCAAACGAGGCAATCAGCCCCAGCATTTT.

This clone was counted between two and nine times. The V call is TRBV5-4, the J call TRBJ1-2, with a weak D call TRBD1 (5 bases). Germline V gives CDR1 SGHNT, CDR2 YYREEE (reference sequence). The CDR3 totals 15 residues. Trimming pared 4 bases from V and 2 bases from J, leaving 15 bases between. For the CDR3, the DNA is TGTGCCAGCAGCCTTGACAGAGGACTAAACTATGGCTACACCTTC. Its translation is CASSLDRGLNYGYTF. Combining the CDR3 with reference TRBV5-4 and TRBJ1-2 gives the whole variable domain ETGVTQSPTHLIKTRGQQVTLRCSSQSGHNTVSWYQQALGQGPQFIFQYYREEENGRGNFPPRFSGLQFPNYSSELNVNALELDDSALYLCASSLDRGLNYGYTFGSGTRLTVV.

The chain links TRBV5-1 to TRBJ1-6; the match to TRBD1 covers 9 bases. With 3 bases clipped from V and 9 bases from J, the junction kept 7 bases outside the gene matches. The germline V gene has CDR1 SGHRS and CDR2 YFSETQ. The length of the CDR3 is 15 residues. This CDR3 is CASSSGQGVSSPLHF. CDR3 nucleotide sequence: TGCGCCAGCAGCTCGGGACAGGGCGTTTCTTCACCCCTCCACTTT.